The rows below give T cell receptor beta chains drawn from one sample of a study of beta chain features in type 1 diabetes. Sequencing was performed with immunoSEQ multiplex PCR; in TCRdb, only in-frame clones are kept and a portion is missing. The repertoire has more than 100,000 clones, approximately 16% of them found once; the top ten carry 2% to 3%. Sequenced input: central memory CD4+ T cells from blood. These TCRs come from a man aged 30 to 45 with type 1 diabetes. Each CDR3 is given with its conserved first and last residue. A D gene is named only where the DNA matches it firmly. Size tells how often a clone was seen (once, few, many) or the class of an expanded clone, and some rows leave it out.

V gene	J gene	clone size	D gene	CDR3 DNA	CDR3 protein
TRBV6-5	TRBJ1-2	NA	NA	TGTGCCAGCAGACAATCGCGGGACCCCGGGACAGGCTACACCTTC	CASRQSRDPGTGYTF
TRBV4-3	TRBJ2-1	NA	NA	TGCGCCAGCAGCCAAGATCACGGGGCGGACGAGCAGTTCTTC	CASSQDHGADEQFF
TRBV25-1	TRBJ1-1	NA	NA	TGTGCCAGCAGCTTAACGCCAGGGTACACTGAAGCTTTCTTT	CASSLTPGYTEAFF
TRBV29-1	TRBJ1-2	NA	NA	TGCAGCGTTGATTTGCGAAACTATGGCTACACCTTC	CSVDLRNYGYTF
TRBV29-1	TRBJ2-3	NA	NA	TGCAGCGTCCTGAGGGTAGCGGAGCGCACAGATACGCAGTATTTT	CSVLRVAERTDTQYF
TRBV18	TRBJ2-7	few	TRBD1	TGTGCCAGCTCACCCCGGGACAGGGGCTACGAGCAGTACTTC	CASSPRDRGYEQYF
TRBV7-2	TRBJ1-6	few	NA	TGTGCCAGCAGCTTTTTTGAGGGCGCGAATTCACCCCTCCACTTT	CASSFFEGANSPLHF
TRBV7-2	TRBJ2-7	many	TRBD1	TGTGCCAGCAGCTTAGGGGACAGCCGTTGGGAGCAGTACTTC	CASSLGDSRWEQYF
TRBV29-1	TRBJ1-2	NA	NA	TGCAGCGTTGAAGAGTCTCGGGGTATTATGGGCTTC	CSVEESRGIMGF
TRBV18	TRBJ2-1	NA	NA	TGTGCCAGCTCACCACCAGTAGGGGCAGGGGATGAGCAGTTCTTC	CASSPPVGAGDEQFF
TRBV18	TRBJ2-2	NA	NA	TGTGCCAGCTCACCGGGATCAGACACCGGGGAGCTGTTTTTT	CASSPGSDTGELFF
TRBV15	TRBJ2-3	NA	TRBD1	TGTGCCACCAGCTTCCGACAGGGTGCCGATACGCAGTATTTT	CATSFRQGADTQYF
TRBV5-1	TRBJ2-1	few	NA	TGCGCCAGCAGCTTGGCCCGGGGTGCCAATGAGCAGTTCTTC	CASSLARGANEQFF
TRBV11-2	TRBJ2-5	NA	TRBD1	TGTGCCAGCAGCTTATTTCAGGGGGCGGAGACCCAGTACTTC	CASSLFQGAETQYF
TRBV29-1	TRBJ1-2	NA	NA	TGCAGCGTTGAAGAGACCTACACCTTC	CSVEETYTF
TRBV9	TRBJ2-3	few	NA	TGTGCCAGCAGCGTACAGACCACAGATACGCAGTATTTT	CASSVQTTDTQYF
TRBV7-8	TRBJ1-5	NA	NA	TGTGCCAGCAGCCCCACGACAGGTGGCCGCTATCAGCCCCAGCATTTT	CASSPTTGGRYQPQHF
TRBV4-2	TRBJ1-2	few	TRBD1	TGTGCCAGCAGCCCATCGGGACAGCTTAACTATGGCTACACCTTC	CASSPSGQLNYGYTF
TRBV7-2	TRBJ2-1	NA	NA	TGTGCCAGCAGCTTAGTTGCGGGAAGTCTATACAATGAGCAGTTCTTC	CASSLVAGSLYNEQFF
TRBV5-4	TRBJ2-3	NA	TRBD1	TGTGCCAGCAGCCCCAACCCGGACAGGGGAACAGATACGCAGTATTTT	CASSPNPDRGTDTQYF